One sample yielded the 32 T cell receptor beta chains listed below, sequenced in a study of blood T cell repertoires in COVID-19. Using immunoSEQ multiplex PCR, the repertoire was profiled, and TCRdb retains in-frame clones only, with some absent. Among 60,000 to 75,000 clones listed, roughly four fifths were seen once. Sequencing was done on a sample of peripheral blood. These receptor sequences come from a woman between 50 and 59 years old with active or convalescent COVID-19.

The rearrangement uses TRBV5-1 and TRBJ1-2; a weak D match, TRBD1 (6 bases). The V end was cut by 2 bases, the J end by 6 bases, with 11 bases between. Germline loops: CDR1 SGHRS, CDR2 YFSETQ. CDR3 length: 13 residues. The CDR3 bases are TGCGCCAGCAGCTTACAGGGAAGGGATGGCTACACCTTC. Translating it yields CASSLQGRDGYTF.

The V call is TRBV19, the J call TRBJ1-1, with 10 nucleotides matching TRBD1. The germline V gene has CDR1 LNHDA and CDR2 SQIVND (reference sequence). V lost 4 bases to trimming and J lost 3 bases; unmatched junction nucleotides: 5. The length of the CDR3 is 15 residues. The CDR3 reads CASSRSGTGDTEAFF. In DNA, the CDR3 is TGTGCCAGTAGTAGATCCGGGACAGGGGACACTGAAGCTTTCTTT.

V and J are TRBV5-3 and TRBJ1-2, with no clear D. TRBV5-3 has ORF status, its function being uncertain. Deletions cut 0 bases from V and 4 bases from J, with 10 bases between. CDR3 length: 14 residues. CDR3: CARSLVSLRYGYTF. Written as DNA, the CDR3 is TGTGCCAGAAGCTTGGTTAGTCTCCGCTATGGCTACACCTTC.

The V call is TRBV30, the J call TRBJ1-2, with 11 bases matching TRBD1. V gave up 2 bases and J gave up 6 bases; unmatched junction bases: 5. Germline lookup yields CDR1 GTSNPN and CDR2 SVGIG (reference sequence). The CDR3 covers 14 residues. The CDR3 DNA reads as TGTGCCTGGAGTTGGACAGGGGGCGGAGATGGCTACACCTTC. Protein: CAWSWTGGGDGYTF. Combining the CDR3 with reference TRBV30 and TRBJ1-2 gives the whole variable domain SQTIHQWPATLVQPVGSPLSLECTVEGTSNPNLYWYRQAAGRGLQLLFYSVGIGQISSEVPQNLSASRPQDRQFILSSKKLLLSDSGFYLCAWSWTGGGDGYTFGSGTRLTVV.

This rearrangement joins TRBV3-1 (or the pseudogene TRBV3-2) to TRBJ2-3; weak D call: TRBD1 (5 bases). The CDR3 sequence is 13 residues long. CDR1 and CDR2 from the germline V gene are LGHDT and YNNKEL (reference sequence). Deletions cut 4 bases from V and 5 bases from J, with 10 bases between. The CDR3 region is CASSPDTRDTQYF. The CDR3 nucleotides read TGTGCCAGCAGCCCGGACACGAGAGATACGCAGTATTTT.

The gene calls are TRBV14 and TRBJ2-7, with 9 bases fitting TRBD1. V trimming: 4 bases; J trimming: 1 base; junction bases outside the gene matches: 8. Per germline, CDR1 SGHDN and CDR2 FVKESK. The CDR3 totals 16 residues. As DNA, the CDR3 is TGTGCCAGCAGCCGAGTAGGGACAGGGAGGTCCTACGAGCAGTACTTC. Translating it yields CASSRVGTGRSYEQYF.

The V call is TRBV6-6, the J call TRBJ2-7; the match to TRBD1 covers 8 bases. The CDR3 extends over 16 amino acids. The ends lost 8 bases at V and 0 bases at J; junction bases unmatched: 12. The germline gives CDR1 MNHNY, CDR2 SVGAGI (reference sequence). CDR3 region: CASAIGPRGHSYEQYF. The CDR3 DNA sequence: TGTGCCAGCGCCATAGGACCCAGGGGGCACTCCTACGAGCAGTACTTC.

V is TRBV5-1 and J is TRBJ1-6, with 7 bases lining up with TRBD1. J gave up 10 bases and V 3 bases, and 4 bases lay outside the gene matches. The CDR3 runs to 13 residues. Germline V lookup: CDR1 SGHRS, CDR2 YFSETQ. The CDR3 DNA reads as TGCGCCAGCAGCTCGACAGGGAGGTCACCCCTCCACTTT. Protein: CASSSTGRSPLHF.

The genes are TRBV7-2 and TRBJ2-1; 9 positions agree with TRBD1. The germline gives CDR1 SGHTA, CDR2 FQGNSA. This CDR3 is built from 17 residues. The ends lost 5 bases at V and 9 bases at J; junction bases unmatched: 17. For the CDR3, the DNA is TGTGCCAGCAGCCTCAACCCCACGGGACAGGGAAAGGGTGAGCAGTTCTTC. Translation: CASSLNPTGQGKGEQFF.

The rearrangement uses TRBV11-2 and TRBJ2-3; the match to TRBD2 covers 11 bases. The CDR3 length is 17 residues. Looked up from germline, CDR1 is SGHAT and CDR2 is FQNNGV. V lost 0 bases and J lost 4; bases outside the gene matches: 6. CDR3 in DNA: TGTGCCAGCAGCTTAGATAGGCTAGCGGGAGGACCAGATACGCAGTATTTT. This translates into CASSLDRLAGGPDTQYF.

This sequence joins TRBV3-1 (or the pseudogene TRBV3-2) and TRBJ2-1; no clear D. The germline V and J ends were trimmed by 7 bases and 5 bases, with 18 bases remaining between them. From germline, CDR1 is LGHDT and CDR2 YNNKEL (reference sequence). There are 15 residues in the CDR3. The CDR3 nucleotides are TGTGCCAGCACCAGACGGGTCCCCGTCCACAATGAGCAGTTCTTC. It specifies CASTRRVPVHNEQFF.

This clone was recorded a few times. The chain couples TRBV2 to TRBJ2-2, with no clear D. Germline V gene lookup returns CDR1 SNHLY and CDR2 FYNNEI. The CDR3 is 14 amino acids. Between the trimmed V and J ends, which lost 11 bases and 0 bases, there was a span of 13 bases. CDR3 amino acids: CALSVPANTGELFF. CDR3 nucleotides: TGTGCCCTATCGGTACCGGCGAACACCGGGGAGCTGTTTTTT.

This sequence joins TRBV7-6 and TRBJ2-1, with TRBD2 matching over 11 bases. The CDR3 sequence is 15 residues long. With V trimmed by 1 base and J by 7 bases, 3 bases remained unmatched. CDR1 is SGHVS, CDR2 FNYEAQ, per germline. CDR3: CASSLGLAGSNEQFF. As DNA, the CDR3 is TGTGCCAGCAGCTTAGGACTAGCGGGATCGAATGAGCAGTTCTTC.

This clone was counted between two and nine times. The chain uses TRBV6-5 and TRBJ1-3, with a weak D call TRBD1 (6 bases). CDR1 MNHEY and CDR2 SVGAGI come from the germline V gene. Deletions cut 10 bases from V and 9 bases from J, with 19 bases between. The CDR3 length is 13 residues. CDR3: CATMTMGATTIYF. The DNA for the CDR3 is TGTGCCACCATGACAATGGGGGCCACCACCATATATTTT.

V gene TRBV25-1 combines with J gene TRBJ2-7; D possibly corresponds to TRBD2 (6 bases). The germline V and J ends were trimmed by 8 bases and 8 bases, with 16 bases remaining between them. This CDR3 region has 12 residues. Germline assignment: CDR1 MGHDK and CDR2 SYGVNS. The CDR3 sequence: CASALAGSKQYF. CDR3 nucleotide sequence: TGTGCCAGCGCCCTTGCGGGGAGTAAGCAGTACTTC.

DNA of the CDR3: TGTGCCAGCAGCTTGGCCTTAATAGCGGGAGAGGGGGAGACCCAGTACTTC. Its protein is CASSLALIAGEGETQYF. The rearrangement links TRBV5-6 to TRBJ2-5; 9 bases map to TRBD2. Germline assignment: CDR1 SGHDT and CDR2 YYEEEE. The CDR3 contains 17 residues. V lost 0 bases to trimming and J lost 5 bases; unmatched junction nucleotides: 11.

V is TRBV5-6 and J is TRBJ1-2, with 7 bases identical to TRBD1. CDR1 and CDR2 from the germline V gene are SGHDT and YYEEEE. The V segment lost 3 bases and the J segment 4 bases; nucleotides outside the gene matches: 6. This CDR3 is 14 amino acids long. The CDR3 loop is CASSSISGGYGYTF. DNA for the CDR3: TGTGCCAGCAGCTCGATTTCAGGGGGCTATGGCTACACCTTC.

The chain has TRBV6-5 and TRBJ1-5; D is perhaps TRBD1 (6 bases). CDR3 length equals 14 residues. Germline V lookup: CDR1 MNHEY, CDR2 SVGAGI. The V end lost 6 bases, the J end lost 6 bases, and 15 bases lay between the germline ends. The CDR3 protein is CASSWRGASQPQHF. The DNA of the CDR3 is TGTGCCAGCAGCTGGCGGGGGGCGAGTCAGCCCCAGCATTTT.

This chain links TRBV9 with TRBJ2-7; 7 bases map to TRBD2. CDR3 length: 13 residues. Germline loops: CDR1 SGDLS, CDR2 YYNGEE. The V and J ends lost 5 bases and 7 bases, in that order; junction bases with no gene match: 9. In DNA form, the CDR3 reads TGTGCCAGCAGTAAGGAGGTGCGGGGGGAGCAGTACTTC. Its protein is CASSKEVRGEQYF.

This clone showed up just a few times. The chain links TRBV6-4 to TRBJ2-2, with 7 bases fitting TRBD2. The J segment lost 1 base and the V segment lost 8 bases, leaving 4 bases of the junction unmatched. The germline V gene encodes CDR1 MRHNA and CDR2 SNTAGT. This CDR3 comprises 14 residues. The DNA for the CDR3 is TGTGCCAGCGGGGAGCGGGAGAACACCGGGGAGCTGTTTTTT. Amino acids: CASGERENTGELFF.

CDR3 DNA: TGTGCCAGCAGCTCCTCCTTACTAGCGGGAGGGTCCTACAATGAGCAGTTCTTC. Translating it yields CASSSSLLAGGSYNEQFF. The chain uses TRBV7-8 and TRBJ2-1, with TRBD2 identical over 13 bases. J lost 1 base, V lost 4 bases, and 7 bases had no gene match. From germline, CDR1 is SGHVS and CDR2 FQNEAQ. The CDR3 covers 18 residues.

This chain links TRBV30 with TRBJ1-6; D is ambiguous. Trimming left V 0 bases short and J 7 bases short, with 10 bases between. The CDR3 runs 14 residues. Germline loops: CDR1 GTSNPN, CDR2 SVGIG (reference sequence). CDR3: CAWSVRGGNSPLHF. The DNA for the CDR3 is TGTGCCTGGAGTGTACGAGGTGGCAATTCACCCCTCCACTTT.

The chain carries TRBV11-2 and TRBJ1-5; TRBD1 matches at 7 bases. Trimming at V came to 1 base and at J to 2 bases, leaving 5 bases not matched to a gene. Germline V lookup: CDR1 SGHAT, CDR2 FQNNGV. The CDR3 covers 16 residues. Written as DNA, the CDR3 is TGTGCCAGCAGCTTAGGACAGGGTGTAGGCAATCAGCCCCAGCATTTT. Translating it yields CASSLGQGVGNQPQHF.

The chain links TRBV11-2 to TRBJ1-1, with 7 bases matching TRBD1. This CDR3 is built from 12 residues. Germline lookup yields CDR1 SGHAT and CDR2 FQNNGV. Trimming at V came to 3 bases and at J to 11 bases, leaving 6 bases not matched to a gene. The CDR3 coding sequence is TGTGCCAGCAGCTTTGACAGGGTAGGGGCTTTCTTT. This translates into CASSFDRVGAFF.

The V call is TRBV19, the J call TRBJ2-1; 10 nucleotides match TRBD2. This CDR3 has 18 amino acids. V trimming: 5 bases; J trimming: 0 bases; junction bases outside the gene matches: 10. Germline V gives CDR1 LNHDA, CDR2 SQIVND (reference sequence). CDR3 sequence: CASSVRAGGASSYNEQFF. The CDR3 nucleotides are TGTGCCAGTAGTGTTCGAGCGGGAGGGGCAAGCTCCTACAATGAGCAGTTCTTC. Full variable domain (remainder filled in from reference TRBV19 and TRBJ2-1): DGGITQSPKYLFRKEGQNVTLSCEQNLNHDAMYWYRQDPGQGLRLIYYSQIVNDFQKGDIAEGYSVSREKKESFPLTVTSAQKNPTAFYLCASSVRAGGASSYNEQFFGPGTRLTVL.

The chain is built from TRBV2 and TRBJ2-1; tentative D call: TRBD2 (6 bases). From germline, CDR1 is SNHLY and CDR2 FYNNEI. V was pared by 8 bases and J by 7 bases, with 15 bases between. The CDR3 sequence is 13 residues long. CDR3 DNA sequence: TGTGCCAGCGGAGGGACTTCACGTAATGAGCAGTTCTTC. The encoded protein is CASGGTSRNEQFF.

The chain employs TRBV4-2 and TRBJ2-5; D perhaps matches TRBD1 (6 bases). The CDR3 is made up of 14 amino acids. Germline CDR1 reads LGHNA; CDR2 reads YNFKEQ. V lost 0 bases and J 5 bases, leaving 10 bases between the germline ends. The CDR3 coding sequence is TGTGCCAGCAGCCAAGATGGTAGGGGGGAGACCCAGTACTTC. Translation: CASSQDGRGETQYF.

This chain joins TRBV30 and TRBJ2-5; 10 positions match TRBD2. CDR3 size: 12 residues. The junction had 1 base not matched to a gene; V was cut back by 4 bases and J by 5 bases. Germline V gene sequence: CDR1 GTSNPN, CDR2 SVGIG (reference sequence). DNA for the CDR3: TGTGCCTGGACTAGCGGGAGTGAGACCCAGTACTTC. The encoded protein is CAWTSGSETQYF.

The rearrangement links TRBV5-8 to TRBJ2-7; 11 positions agree with TRBD2. V lost 4 bases and J lost 2; bases outside the gene matches: 5. CDR1 and CDR2 from the germline V gene are SGHTS and YDEGEE. This CDR3 region has 15 residues. In DNA form, the CDR3 reads TGTGCCAGCAGCGATCTAGCGGGAGGTGCCTACGAGCAGTACTTC. Its protein product is CASSDLAGGAYEQYF.

The V gene is TRBV6-2 or TRBV6-3, the J gene TRBJ1-2; D not certain. The germline gives CDR1 MNHEY, CDR2 SVGEGT. This CDR3 spans 14 amino acids. Trimming stripped 5 bases from V and 6 bases from J, with 16 bases between. The CDR3 bases are TGTGCCAGCAGTGGTTGGTCAGGAACTGATGGCTACACCTTC. Its protein product is CASSGWSGTDGYTF.

The chain employs TRBV28 and TRBJ2-7; 9 positions agree with TRBD2. Germline V CDR1 and CDR2: MDHEN, SYDVKM. There are 13 residues in the CDR3. The V and J ends lost 8 bases and 3 bases, in that order; junction bases with no gene match: 5. The CDR3 nucleotides are TGTGCCAGCGCTAGCGGGGCGCTCTACGAGCAGTACTTC. It translates to CASASGALYEQYF.

This rearrangement joins TRBV5-4 to TRBJ2-3; 14 bases line up with TRBD2. The CDR3 has 18 residues. Germline V gene sequence: CDR1 SGHNT, CDR2 YYREEE (reference sequence). V shed 4 bases and J 2 bases; nucleotides not matched to a gene: 9. For the CDR3, the DNA is TGTGCCAGCAGCGCCCCCGGGACTAGCGGGGGATTCACAGATACGCAGTATTTT. Translation gives CASSAPGTSGGFTDTQYF.